The clone carrying this T cell receptor (beta chain) occurred many times. The CDR3 totals 15 residues. Between the trimmed V and J ends, which lost 1 base and 6 bases, there was a span of 17 bases. Germline loops: CDR1 DFQATT, CDR2 SNEGSKA (reference sequence). The data belong to a study of blood T cells in healthy people across ages. No fewer than 7 million PBMCs went into each sample. Together with a sample-barcoded 5' primer, a J-beta primer mix was included in a second PCR lasting about 7 to 12 cycles. TCRdb re-called the 5' RACE reads with MiXCR, one entry per CDR3 protein. This table holds hundreds of thousands of distinct CDR3 sequences, 45% to 50% found once.

The receptor comes from a man between 25 and 39 years old in good health. Sequenced material: blood. The genes are TRBV20-1 and TRBJ2-3, with D hard to call. Here the CDR3 DNA reads TGCAGTGCTAGAGTCCCGGGCGGACCTCAGGATACGCAGTATTTT. Amino acids: CSARVPGGPQDTQYF.